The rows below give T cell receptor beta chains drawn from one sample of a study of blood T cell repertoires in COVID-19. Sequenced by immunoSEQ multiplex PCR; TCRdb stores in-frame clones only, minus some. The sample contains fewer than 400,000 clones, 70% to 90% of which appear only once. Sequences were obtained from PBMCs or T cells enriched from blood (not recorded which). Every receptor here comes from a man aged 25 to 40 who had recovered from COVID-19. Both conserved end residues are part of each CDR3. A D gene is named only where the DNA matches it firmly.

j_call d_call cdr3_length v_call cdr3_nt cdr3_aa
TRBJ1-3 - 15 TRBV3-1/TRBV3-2 TGTGCCAGCAGCCCCATGGGCCGTTCTGGAAACACCATATATTTT CASSPMGRSGNTIYF
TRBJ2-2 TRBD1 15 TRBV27 TGTGCCAGCAGTTTCGAGACAGGGGGCTTCGGGGAGCTGTTTTTT CASSFETGGFGELFF
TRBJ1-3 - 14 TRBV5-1 TGCGCCAGCAGCCTATGGGGCAGTGGAAACACCATATATTTT CASSLWGSGNTIYF
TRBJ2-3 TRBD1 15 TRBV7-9 TGTGCCAGCAGCCCCCGGGACAGGGAAACAGATACGCAGTATTTT CASSPRDRETDTQYF
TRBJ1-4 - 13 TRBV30 TGTGCCTGGAGTGTGGGGTATAGTGGGGCACTGTTTTTT CAWSVGYSGALFF
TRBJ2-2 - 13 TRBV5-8 TGTGCCAGCAGCACCGTAGATGGCGGGGAGCTGTTTTTT CASSTVDGGELFF
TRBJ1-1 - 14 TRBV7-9 TGTGCCAGCAGCCCGACAGCCGTGAACACTGAAGCTTTCTTT CASSPTAVNTEAFF
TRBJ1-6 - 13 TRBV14 TGTGCCAGCAGCCTTAACATTAATTCACCCCTCCACTTT CASSLNINSPLHF
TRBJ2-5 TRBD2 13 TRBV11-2 TGTGCCAGCAGCCGCGGGGGCCAAGAGACCCAGTACTTC CASSRGGQETQYF
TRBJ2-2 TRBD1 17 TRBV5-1 TGCGCCAGCAGCCTTCTAACGGGACAGGGAAACACCGGGGAGCTGTTTTTT CASSLLTGQGNTGELFF
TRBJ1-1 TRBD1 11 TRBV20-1 TGCAGACAGGGGAGGAACACTGAAGCTTTCTTT CRQGRNTEAFF
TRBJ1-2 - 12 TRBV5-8 TGTGCCAGCAGCCCCGACACCTATGGCTACACCTTC CASSPDTYGYTF
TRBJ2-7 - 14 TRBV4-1 TGCGCCAGCAGCCAAGGAGCAGGAACCTACGAGCAGTACTTC CASSQGAGTYEQYF
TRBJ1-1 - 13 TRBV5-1 TGCGCCAGCAGCTTGGAGACATGGACTGAAGCTTTCTTT CASSLETWTEAFF
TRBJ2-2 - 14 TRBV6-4 TGTGCCAGCACACTACAGGGCGGCACCGGGGAGCTGTTTTTT CASTLQGGTGELFF
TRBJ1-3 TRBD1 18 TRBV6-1 TGTGCCAGCAGTGAGGGACAGGGGTTCCGAGACTCTGGAAACACCATATATTTT CASSEGQGFRDSGNTIYF
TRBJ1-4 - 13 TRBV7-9 TGTGCCAGCAGCCGGGGAGCTACCGAAAAACTGTTTTTT CASSRGATEKLFF
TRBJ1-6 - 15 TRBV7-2 TGTGCCAGCAGCTTAGCCAGGTCCCGGGGTTCACCCCTCCACTTT CASSLARSRGSPLHF
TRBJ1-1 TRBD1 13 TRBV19 TGTGCCAGTACCCTCCAGGGGGCAACTGAAGCTTTCTTT CASTLQGATEAFF
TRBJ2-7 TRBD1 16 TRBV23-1 TGCGCCAGCAGTCCTCTCGGCCGGGACAGCCCCTACGAGCAGTACTTC CASSPLGRDSPYEQYF
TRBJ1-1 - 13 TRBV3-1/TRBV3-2 TGTGCCAGCAGCCAAATGGCTGGCACTGAAGCTTTCTTT CASSQMAGTEAFF
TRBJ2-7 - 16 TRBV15 TGTGCCACCAGCAGAGATCGCGGCAGTCTCTCCTACGAGCAGTACTTC CATSRDRGSLSYEQYF